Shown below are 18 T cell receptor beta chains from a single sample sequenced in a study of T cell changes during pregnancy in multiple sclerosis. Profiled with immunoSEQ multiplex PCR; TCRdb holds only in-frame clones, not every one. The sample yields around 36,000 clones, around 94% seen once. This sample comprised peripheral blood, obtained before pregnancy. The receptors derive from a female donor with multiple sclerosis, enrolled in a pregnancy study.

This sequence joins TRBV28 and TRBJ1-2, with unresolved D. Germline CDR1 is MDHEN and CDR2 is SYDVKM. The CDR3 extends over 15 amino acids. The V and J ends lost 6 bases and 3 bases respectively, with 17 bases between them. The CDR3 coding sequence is TGTGCCAGCAGACAACCCTCACAGCGGTACTATGGCTACACCTTC. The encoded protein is CASRQPSQRYYGYTF.

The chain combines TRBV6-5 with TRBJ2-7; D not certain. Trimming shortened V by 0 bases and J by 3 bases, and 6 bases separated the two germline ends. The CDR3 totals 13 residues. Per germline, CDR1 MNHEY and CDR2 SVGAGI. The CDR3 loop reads CASSYSIYYEQYF. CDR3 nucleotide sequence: TGTGCCAGCAGTTACTCGATCTACTACGAGCAGTACTTC.

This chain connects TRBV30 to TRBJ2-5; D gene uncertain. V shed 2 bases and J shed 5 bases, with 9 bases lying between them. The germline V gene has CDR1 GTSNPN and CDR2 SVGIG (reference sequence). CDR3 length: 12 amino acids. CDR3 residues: CAWSLARETQYF. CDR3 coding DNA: TGTGCCTGGAGTTTAGCACGGGAGACCCAGTACTTC.

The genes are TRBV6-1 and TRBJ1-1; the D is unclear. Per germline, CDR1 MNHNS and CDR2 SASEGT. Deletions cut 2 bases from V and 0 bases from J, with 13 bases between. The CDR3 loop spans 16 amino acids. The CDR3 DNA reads TGTGCCAGCAGTGAAATGGTAGGACTAATGAACACTGAAGCTTTCTTT. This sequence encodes CASSEMVGLMNTEAFF.

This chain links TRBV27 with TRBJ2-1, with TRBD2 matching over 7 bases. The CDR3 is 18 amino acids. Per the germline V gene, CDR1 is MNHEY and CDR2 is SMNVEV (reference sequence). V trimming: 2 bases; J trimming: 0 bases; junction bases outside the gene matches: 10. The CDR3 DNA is TGTGCCAGCAGTTTACGCCGGGCTAGCGGTACCTCCTACAATGAGCAGTTCTTC. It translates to CASSLRRASGTSYNEQFF.

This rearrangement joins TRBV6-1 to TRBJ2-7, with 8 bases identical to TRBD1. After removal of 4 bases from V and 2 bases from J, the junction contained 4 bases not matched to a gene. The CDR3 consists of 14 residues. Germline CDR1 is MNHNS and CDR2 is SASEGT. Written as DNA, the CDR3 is TGTGCCAGCAGTGGACAGGGGACAACCTACGAGCAGTACTTC. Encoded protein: CASSGQGTTYEQYF.

CDR3 sequence: CASRGTSGSSYEQYF. CDR3 nucleotide sequence: TGCGCCAGCAGGGGTACTAGCGGGAGCTCCTACGAGCAGTACTTC. V usage is TRBV4-1 and J usage is TRBJ2-7; TRBD2 agrees at 11 bases. V shed 6 bases, J shed 0 bases, and the junction held 4 bases outside the gene matches. From germline, CDR1 is MGHRA and CDR2 YSYEKL. The CDR3 contains 15 residues.

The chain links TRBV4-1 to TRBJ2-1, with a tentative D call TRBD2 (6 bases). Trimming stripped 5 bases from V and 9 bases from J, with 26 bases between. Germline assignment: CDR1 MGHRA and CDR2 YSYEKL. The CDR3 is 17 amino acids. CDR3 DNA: TGCGCCAGCAGCTCACACACGGTTCCGGGGGAGAGGAGTGAGCAGTTCTTC. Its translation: CASSSHTVPGERSEQFF.

In DNA form, the CDR3 reads TGTGCCAGTAGTATTAGCGGACCGGTCACCGGGGAGCTGTTTTTT. Amino acid sequence: CASSISGPVTGELFF. This chain uses TRBV19 with TRBJ2-2, with D possibly being TRBD2 (6 bases). The germline gives CDR1 LNHDA, CDR2 SQIVND (reference sequence). V was trimmed by 3 bases and J by 4 bases, leaving 12 bases between them. This CDR3 comprises 15 residues. Full variable domain (outside the CDR3, taken from reference TRBV19 and TRBJ2-2): DGGITQSPKYLFRKEGQNVTLSCEQNLNHDAMYWYRQDPGQGLRLIYYSQIVNDFQKGDIAEGYSVSREKKESFPLTVTSAQKNPTAFYLCASSISGPVTGELFFGEGSRLTVL.

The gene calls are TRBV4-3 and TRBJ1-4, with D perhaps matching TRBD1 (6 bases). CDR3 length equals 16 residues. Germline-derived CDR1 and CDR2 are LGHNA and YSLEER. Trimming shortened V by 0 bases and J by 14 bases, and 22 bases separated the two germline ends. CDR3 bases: TGCGCCAGCAGCCAAGATACAAGGGCAGGGGTGGGTCCCCTGTTTTTT. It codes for CASSQDTRAGVGPLFF.

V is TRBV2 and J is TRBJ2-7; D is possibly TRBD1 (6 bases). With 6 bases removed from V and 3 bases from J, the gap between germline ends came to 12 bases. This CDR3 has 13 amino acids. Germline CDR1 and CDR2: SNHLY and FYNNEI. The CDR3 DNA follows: TGTGCCAGCAGAAGACAGGTCCGCTACGAGCAGTACTTC. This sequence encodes CASRRQVRYEQYF.

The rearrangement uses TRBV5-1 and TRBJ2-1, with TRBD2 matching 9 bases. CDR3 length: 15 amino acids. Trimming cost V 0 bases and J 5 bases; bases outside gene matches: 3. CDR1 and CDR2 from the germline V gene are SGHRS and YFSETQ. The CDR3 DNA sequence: TGCGCCAGCAGCTTGGGCGCGGGAGGGGACAATGAGCAGTTCTTC. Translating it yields CASSLGAGGDNEQFF.

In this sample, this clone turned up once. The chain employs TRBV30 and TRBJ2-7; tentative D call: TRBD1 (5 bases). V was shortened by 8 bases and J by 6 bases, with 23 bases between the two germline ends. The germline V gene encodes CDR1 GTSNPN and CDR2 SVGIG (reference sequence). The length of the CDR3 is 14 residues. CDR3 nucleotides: TGTGCCGGTTCTACAGGACGGAGTCGCCTCGAGCAGTACTTC. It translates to CAGSTGRSRLEQYF. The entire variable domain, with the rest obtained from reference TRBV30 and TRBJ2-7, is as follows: SQTIHQWPATLVQPVGSPLSLECTVEGTSNPNLYWYRQAAGRGLQLLFYSVGIGQISSEVPQNLSASRPQDRQFILSSKKLLLSDSGFYLCAGSTGRSRLEQYFGPGTRLTVT.

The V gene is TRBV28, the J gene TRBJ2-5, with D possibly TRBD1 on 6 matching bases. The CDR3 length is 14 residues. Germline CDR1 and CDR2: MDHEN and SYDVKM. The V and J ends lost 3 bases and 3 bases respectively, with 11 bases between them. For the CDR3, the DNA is TGTGCCAGCAGTTTTCGACAGGTTAAAGAGACCCAGTACTTC. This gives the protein CASSFRQVKETQYF. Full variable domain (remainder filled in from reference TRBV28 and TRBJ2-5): DVKVTQSSRYLVKRTGEKVFLECVQDMDHENMFWYRQDPGLGLRLIYFSYDVKMKEKGDIPEGYSVSREKKERFSLILESASTNQTSMYLCASSFRQVKETQYFGPGTRLLVL.

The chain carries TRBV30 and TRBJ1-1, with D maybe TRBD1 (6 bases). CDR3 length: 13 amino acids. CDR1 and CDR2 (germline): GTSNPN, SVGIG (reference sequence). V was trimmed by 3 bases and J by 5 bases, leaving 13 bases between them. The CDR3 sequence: CAWRTGGQTEAFF. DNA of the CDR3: TGTGCCTGGAGAACGGGGGGGCAAACTGAAGCTTTCTTT. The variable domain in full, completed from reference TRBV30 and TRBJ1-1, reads SQTIHQWPATLVQPVGSPLSLECTVEGTSNPNLYWYRQAAGRGLQLLFYSVGIGQISSEVPQNLSASRPQDRQFILSSKKLLLSDSGFYLCAWRTGGQTEAFFGQGTRLTVV.

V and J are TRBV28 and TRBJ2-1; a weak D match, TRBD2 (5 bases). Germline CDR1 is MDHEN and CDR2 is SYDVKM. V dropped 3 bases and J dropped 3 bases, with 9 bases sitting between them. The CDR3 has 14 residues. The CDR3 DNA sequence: TGTGCCAGCAGTTTGGTCGGGGACTACAATGAGCAGTTCTTC. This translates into CASSLVGDYNEQFF.

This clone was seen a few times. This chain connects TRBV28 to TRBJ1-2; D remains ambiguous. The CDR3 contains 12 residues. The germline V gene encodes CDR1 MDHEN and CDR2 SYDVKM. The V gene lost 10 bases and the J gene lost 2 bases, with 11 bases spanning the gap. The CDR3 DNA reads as TGTGCCACACAAGTCTCGAACTATGGCTACACCTTC. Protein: CATQVSNYGYTF.

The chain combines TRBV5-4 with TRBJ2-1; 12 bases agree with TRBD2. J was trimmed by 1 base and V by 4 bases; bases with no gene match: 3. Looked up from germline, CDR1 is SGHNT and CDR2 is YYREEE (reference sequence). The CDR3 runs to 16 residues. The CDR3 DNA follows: TGTGCCAGCAGCCCCGGACTAGCGGGATCCTACAATGAGCAGTTCTTC. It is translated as CASSPGLAGSYNEQFF.